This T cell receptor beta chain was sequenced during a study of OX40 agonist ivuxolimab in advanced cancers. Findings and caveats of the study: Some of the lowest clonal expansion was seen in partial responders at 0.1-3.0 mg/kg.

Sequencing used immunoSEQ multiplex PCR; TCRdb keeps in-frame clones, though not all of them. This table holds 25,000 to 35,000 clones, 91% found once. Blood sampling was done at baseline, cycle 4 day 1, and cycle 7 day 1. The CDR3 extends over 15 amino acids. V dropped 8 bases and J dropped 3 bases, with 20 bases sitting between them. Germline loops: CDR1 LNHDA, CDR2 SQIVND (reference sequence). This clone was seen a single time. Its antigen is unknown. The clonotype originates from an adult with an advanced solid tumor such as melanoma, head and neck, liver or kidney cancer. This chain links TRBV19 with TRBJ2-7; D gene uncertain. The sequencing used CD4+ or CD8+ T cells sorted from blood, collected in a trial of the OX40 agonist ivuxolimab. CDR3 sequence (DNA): TGTGCCAGTGCTCCCCAAGACAATGTGATCTACGAGCAGTACTTC. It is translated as CASAPQDNVIYEQYF.